The T cell receptor beta chain described here comes from a study of T cells in Graves' hyperthyroidism and ophthalmopathy. As for the study in general: Peripheral blood specimens were obtained at initial diagnosis, prior to any treatment.

Subjects aged 18 to 65 presented with newly diagnosed hyperthyroidism of less than 2 months' duration. A patient was excluded if there was uncontrolled infection, other autoimmune disease, pregnancy or lactation. Researchers amplified the TCR beta CDR3 regions from RNA transcripts. HTBI primers were employed in a first-round RT-PCR of the TCR CDR3. TCRdb analysed the multiplex PCR reads with MiXCR anew, one entry per CDR3 protein. The sample includes around 560,000 distinct CDR3 sequences, around 15% of them seen just once. With 6 bases clipped from V and 0 bases from J, the junction kept 12 bases outside the gene matches. This CDR3 comprises 16 residues. Germline V CDR1 and CDR2: DFQATT, SNEGSKA (reference sequence).

The TCR comes from a woman under 30 with Graves' hyperthyroidism. The sample taken for sequencing was blood. V gene TRBV20-1 combines with J gene TRBJ2-7; TRBD2 matches at 9 bases. The CDR3: CSAQGLAAMGSYEQYF. The CDR3 nucleotides read TGCAGTGCACAGGGACTAGCAGCAATGGGCTCCTACGAGCAGTACTTC.